This record concerns one T cell receptor beta chain sequence. The data were produced by immunoSEQ multiplex PCR, yet TCRdb's version contains in-frame clones alone and is incomplete. This sample yields roughly 42,000 clones, of which about nine tenths are seen a single time; just under 0.5% belongs to the top ten. The source of the sample is a study of T cell changes during pregnancy in multiple sclerosis. In germline, CDR1 is SGHAT, CDR2 FQNNGV. CDR3 size: 17 residues. V lost 5 bases and J 7 bases, leaving 24 bases between the germline ends. V is TRBV11-2 and J is TRBJ1-3; D may be TRBD1 (6 bases). The sequences come from CD4+ T cells from peripheral blood mononuclear cells, collected in the second trimester of pregnancy. This sequence originates from a female donor in good health, enrolled as a control in a pregnancy study. CDR3 sequence: CASSGQPGGVLVNTIYF. The CDR3 DNA reads TGTGCCAGCAGCGGACAGCCGGGAGGCGTTCTAGTTAACACCATATATTTT.